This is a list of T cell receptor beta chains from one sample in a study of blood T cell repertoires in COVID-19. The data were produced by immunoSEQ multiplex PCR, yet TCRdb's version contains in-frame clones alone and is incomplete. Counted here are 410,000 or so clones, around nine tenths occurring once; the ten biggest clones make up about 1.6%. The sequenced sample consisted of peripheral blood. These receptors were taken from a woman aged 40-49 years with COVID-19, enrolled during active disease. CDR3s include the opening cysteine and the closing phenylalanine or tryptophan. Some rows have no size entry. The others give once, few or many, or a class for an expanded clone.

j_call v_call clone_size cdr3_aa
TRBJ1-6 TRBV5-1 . CASSWGTGADSPLHF
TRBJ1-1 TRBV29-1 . CSVGGDRVDTEAFF
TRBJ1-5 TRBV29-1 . CSVEMGQGNQPQHF
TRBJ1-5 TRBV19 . CASRRQASGPQHF
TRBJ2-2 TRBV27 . CASSYRVSTGELFF
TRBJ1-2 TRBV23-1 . CAPNPGTGSSRNYGYTF
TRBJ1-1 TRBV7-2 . CASSLYTEAFF
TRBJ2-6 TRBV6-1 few CASSERGSGGSSGANVLTF
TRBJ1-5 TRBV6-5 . CASTPQGMSNQPQHF
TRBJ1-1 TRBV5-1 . CASSLKQDTEAFF
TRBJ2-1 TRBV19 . CASPVPNGQFF
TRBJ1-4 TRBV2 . CASSGEGQINEKLFF
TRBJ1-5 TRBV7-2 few CASSLKGINQPQHF
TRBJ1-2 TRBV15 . CATSREHFSNYGYTF
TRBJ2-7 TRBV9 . CASSVAAGGLYEQYF
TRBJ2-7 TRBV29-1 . CSVAAGLAGGTYEQYF
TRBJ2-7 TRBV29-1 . CSVEKEASYEQYF
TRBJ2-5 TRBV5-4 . CASSGGGMMGETQYF
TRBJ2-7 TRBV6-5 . CASSPGGPSYEQYF
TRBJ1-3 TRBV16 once CASSYTTGSRNTIYF
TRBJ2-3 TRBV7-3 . CASSKRGSTDTQYF
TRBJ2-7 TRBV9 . CASSAGTGREYF
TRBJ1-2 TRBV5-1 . CASSPRNYGYTF
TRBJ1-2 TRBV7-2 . CASSFQGALKGYTF
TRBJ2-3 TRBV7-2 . CASTLQAGGSPDTQYF
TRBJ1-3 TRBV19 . CASSIPQGENTIYF
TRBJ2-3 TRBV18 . CASSPIRTGTDTQYF
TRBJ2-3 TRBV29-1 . CSVDDGTDTQYF
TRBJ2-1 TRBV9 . CASSVEPREYSYNEQFF
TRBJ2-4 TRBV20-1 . CSASFETSGLAKNIQYF
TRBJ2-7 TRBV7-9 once CASSHQVYEQYF